This T cell receptor (beta chain) derives from a study of regulatory T cells in long-lasting Graves disease. The sample's time point: newly diagnosed GD, antithyroid drugs for less than 3 months. PBMCs provided the RNA from which the TCR library was made. With 5 bases clipped from V and 4 bases from J, the junction kept 8 bases outside the gene matches. The CDR3 contains 15 residues. Germline lookup yields CDR1 SGHVS and CDR2 FQNEAQ. In its sample, this clonotype was seen many times. Through Arm-PCR of CDR3 regions and iRepertoire HTBI primers, TCR beta libraries were built. TCRdb re-called the multiplex PCR reads through MiXCR, storing one row per CDR3 protein. The sample lists 360,000 or so distinct CDR3 sequences; approximately 15% were seen once. The same sample was also studied in work on T cells in Graves' hyperthyroidism and ophthalmopathy.

This chain uses TRBV7-8 with TRBJ1-1; 9 bases are shared with TRBD1. The specimen comprised peripheral blood mononuclear cells (PBMCs), sampled at new diagnosis, from a patient treated with antithyroid drugs. This TCR derives from a man aged 40-49 years with Graves disease. DNA for the CDR3: TGTGCCAGCAGCACCCGGGGACAGGGTTCCACTGAAGCTTTCTTT. It specifies CASSTRGQGSTEAFF.